The present T cell receptor beta chain was sequenced within a study of spatial heterogeneity in lung cancer. Per the germline V gene, CDR1 is SEHNR and CDR2 is FQNEAQ (reference sequence). This CDR3 has 14 residues. V shed 5 bases and J 5 bases; nucleotides not matched to a gene: 7. Each CDR3 protein gets one entry after TCRdb re-called the 5' RACE reads with MiXCR. In the table there are tens of thousands of distinct CDR3 sequences, approximately 20% of which are singletons. Time point: blood at routine non-recurrence follow-up after resection. Whole RNA, isolated from tumor, nontumor lung or frozen PBMC, was sequenced without prior sorting. Many counts were recorded for this clonotype.

The chain joins TRBV7-9 to TRBJ1-2; 8 positions match TRBD1. Sequenced material: PBMCs, taken at follow-up. This clonotype was sampled from a male donor with early-stage non-small cell lung cancer. CDR3 DNA sequence: TGTGCCAGCAGCAGAGGACAGGGAATTTATGGCTACACCTTC. This codes for CASSRGQGIYGYTF.